This T cell receptor (beta chain) was identified during a study of sequential checkpoint blockade in melanoma. Looking at the study overall: Randomization was 1:1 between first-line nivolumab→ipilimumab and ipilimumab→nivolumab. Maintenance nivolumab came after either treatment sequence.

The treatment was: randomized to nivolumab then ipilimumab (arm A) or the reverse (arm B). DNA-damaging chemotherapy had not been given to any patient beforehand. PBMC sorting kept live CD3+CD8+ cells without CD19 or CD56. V lost 5 bases and J lost 5; bases outside the gene matches: 4. Germline CDR1 reads LNHDA; CDR2 reads SQIVND (reference sequence). The CDR3 has 13 amino acids. The repertoire was sequenced with immunoSEQ multiplex PCR; TCRdb's copy has only in-frame clones and lacks some. Of some 19,000 clones in the sample, approximately 82% were seen once. The chain has TRBV19 and TRBJ1-1, with TRBD1 matching 8 bases. Specimen: CD8+ T cells sorted from blood (inferred from file names), collected from a patient given nivolumab and ipilimumab in sequence. The sequence came from a human donor with melanoma. Here the CDR3 reads CASSPGQGTEAFF. The CDR3 nucleotides read TGTGCCAGTAGTCCCGGACAGGGTACTGAAGCTTTCTTT.